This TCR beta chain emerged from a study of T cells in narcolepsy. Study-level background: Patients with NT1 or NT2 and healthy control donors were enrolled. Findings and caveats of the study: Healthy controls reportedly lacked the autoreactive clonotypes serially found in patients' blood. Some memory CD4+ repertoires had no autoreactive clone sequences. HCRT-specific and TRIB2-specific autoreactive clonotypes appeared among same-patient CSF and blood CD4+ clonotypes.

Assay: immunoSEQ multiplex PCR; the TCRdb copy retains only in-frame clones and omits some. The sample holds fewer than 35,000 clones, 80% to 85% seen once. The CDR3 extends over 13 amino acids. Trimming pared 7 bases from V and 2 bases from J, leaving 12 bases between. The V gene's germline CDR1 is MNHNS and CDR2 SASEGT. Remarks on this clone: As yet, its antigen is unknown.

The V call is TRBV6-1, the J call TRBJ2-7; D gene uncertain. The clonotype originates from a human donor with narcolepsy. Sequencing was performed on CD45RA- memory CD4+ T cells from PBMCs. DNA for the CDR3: TGTGCCAGCAAACGGGCCTCAGCCTACGAGCAGTACTTC. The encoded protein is CASKRASAYEQYF.